Shown below are 22 T cell receptor beta chains from a single sample sequenced in a study of CD8 T cells in Susac syndrome. With random hexamers, reverse transcription was performed on about 0.5 to 1 ug of RNA. TCRdb independently ran MiXCR on the immunoSEQ multiplex PCR reads; one entry per CDR3 protein. Of around 170,000 distinct CDR3 sequences listed, approximately 95% were seen once; the top ten hold approximately 0.15%. The sequencing sample was made of CD8+ T cells from PBMCs. The receptors shown here come from a human donor with Susac syndrome.

The V and J genes are TRBV6-5 and TRBJ1-2; perhaps TRBD1 as D (5 bases). The CDR3 loop spans 12 amino acids. Germline CDR1 reads MNHEY; CDR2 reads SVGAGI. V was trimmed by 8 bases and J by 0 bases, leaving 7 bases between them. The CDR3 nucleotides read TGTGCCAGCGGACAATCTAACTATGGCTACACCTTC. Translating gives CASGQSNYGYTF.

This clonotype was observed once. The chain links TRBV5-6 to TRBJ1-2, with D perhaps TRBD1 (6 bases). Germline V gene sequence: CDR1 SGHDT, CDR2 YYEEEE. The V end lost 6 bases, the J end lost 4 bases, and 16 bases lay between the germline ends. The CDR3 is 14 amino acids. The chain's CDR3 is CASKISGTSYGYTF. The CDR3 nucleotides are TGTGCCAGCAAGATTTCAGGGACAAGCTATGGCTACACCTTC.

The rearrangement joins TRBV6-1 to TRBJ2-3; D not resolved. The CDR3 totals 12 residues. V was shortened by 2 bases and J by 7 bases, with 7 bases between the two germline ends. Germline assignment: CDR1 MNHNS and CDR2 SASEGT. The CDR3 protein is CASSESRHTQYF. The CDR3 bases are TGTGCCAGCAGTGAAAGTAGACATACGCAGTATTTT.

The genes are TRBV29-1 and TRBJ2-7; 13 positions match TRBD2. In germline, CDR1 is SQVTM, CDR2 ANQGSEA. This CDR3 is built from 13 residues. J gave up 6 bases and V 6 bases, and 5 bases lay outside the gene matches. CDR3 residues: CSVRLAGGGEQYF. CDR3 nucleotides: TGCAGCGTGCGACTAGCGGGAGGTGGCGAGCAGTACTTC.

The sample holds one count of this clonotype. J is TRBJ1-1 and V is TRBV5-1; D is unresolved. This CDR3 contains 15 residues. Per the germline V gene, CDR1 is SGHRS and CDR2 is YFSETQ. Between the trimmed V and J ends, which lost 0 bases and 0 bases, there was a span of 9 bases. The CDR3 loop reads CASSLDPVLNTEAFF. The CDR3 DNA sequence: TGCGCCAGCAGCTTGGACCCCGTTTTGAACACTGAAGCTTTCTTT.

The chain links TRBV28 to TRBJ1-1, with D hard to call. The ends were cut back, 2 bases at V and 4 bases at J, with 17 bases in the middle. Germline assignment: CDR1 MDHEN and CDR2 SYDVKM. This CDR3 is built from 16 residues. This chain's CDR3 is CASSLPPRSLATEAFF. In nucleotides, the CDR3 is TGTGCCAGCAGTTTACCCCCCAGAAGTCTGGCCACTGAAGCTTTCTTT.

The chain combines TRBV11-1 with TRBJ2-1; 7 bases are a match to TRBD1. After removal of 5 bases from V and 4 bases from J, the junction contained 23 bases not matched to a gene. The germline gives CDR1 SGHAT, CDR2 FQDESV (reference sequence). The CDR3 is 20 residues long. The CDR3 region has the DNA TGTGCCAGCAGCCCCCCCGCGGACCAGACCGGGACAGAAAAGTACAATGAGCAGTTCTTC. It yields the protein CASSPPADQTGTEKYNEQFF.

V usage is TRBV5-1 and J usage is TRBJ1-6; no definite D call. The CDR3 is 13 amino acids. Trimming took off 2 bases at V and 9 bases at J, with 9 bases between the two ends. Germline values: CDR1 SGHRS, CDR2 YFSETQ. CDR3 region: CASSLGGGSPLHF. The CDR3 DNA reads as TGCGCCAGCAGCTTAGGTGGCGGTTCACCCCTCCACTTT.

The V gene is TRBV6-5, the J gene TRBJ2-6, with D maybe TRBD2 (5 bases). The V gene lost 4 bases and the J gene lost 0 bases, with 10 bases spanning the gap. There are 16 residues in the CDR3. CDR1 and CDR2 (germline): MNHEY, SVGAGI. This CDR3 is CASSSDFYSGANVLTF. In nucleotides, the CDR3 is TGTGCCAGCAGTTCGGACTTCTACTCTGGGGCCAACGTCCTGACTTTC.

The chain recombines TRBV6-6 with TRBJ2-2; D is ambiguous. This CDR3 is 15 amino acids long. V shed 2 bases and J shed 2 bases, with 9 bases lying between them. Looked up from germline, CDR1 is MNHNY and CDR2 is SVGAGI (reference sequence). The CDR3 spells CASSYLETNTGELFF. The CDR3 region has the DNA TGTGCCAGCAGTTACCTCGAAACTAACACCGGGGAGCTGTTTTTT.

In its sample, this clonotype was seen a few times. The J gene is TRBJ2-1, the V gene TRBV28; no definite D call. Germline-derived CDR1 and CDR2 are MDHEN and SYDVKM. Between the trimmed V and J ends, which lost 2 bases and 9 bases, there was a span of 11 bases. This CDR3 contains 13 residues. In DNA, the CDR3 is TGTGCCAGCAGTTTAGGTTCTGGATCTGAGCAGTTCTTC. Translation: CASSLGSGSEQFF.

The gene calls are TRBV13 and TRBJ2-5; D might be TRBD2 (5 bases). With 3 bases removed from V and 5 bases from J, the gap between germline ends came to 10 bases. This CDR3 spans 13 amino acids. Germline CDR1 and CDR2: PRHDT and FYEKMQ (reference sequence). The DNA for the CDR3 is TGTGCCAGCAGCTTTAACCGCGGGGAGACCCAGTACTTC. This sequence encodes CASSFNRGETQYF.

The genes are TRBV13 and TRBJ1-6; TRBD1 matches at 8 bases. The CDR3 spans 16 residues. The V and J ends lost 4 bases and 0 bases, in that order; junction bases with no gene match: 2. The V gene's germline CDR1 is PRHDT and CDR2 FYEKMQ (reference sequence). This chain's CDR3 is CASSSGQGSYNSPLHF. CDR3 DNA: TGTGCCAGCAGCTCCGGACAGGGCTCCTATAATTCACCCCTCCACTTT.

The gene calls are TRBV5-1 and TRBJ2-3, with 10 bases matching TRBD2. This CDR3 comprises 15 residues. V lost 0 bases and J lost 3; bases outside the gene matches: 1. CDR1 is SGHRS and CDR2 is YFSETQ in the germline V gene. CDR3 region: CASSLASGGTDTQYF. The DNA of the CDR3 is TGCGCCAGCAGCTTGGCTAGCGGGGGAACAGATACGCAGTATTTT.

The chain recombines TRBV27 with TRBJ2-5; the D gene is possibly TRBD2 (5 bases). The CDR3 contains 14 residues. Deletions cut 4 bases from V and 5 bases from J, with 14 bases between. Germline assignment: CDR1 MNHEY and CDR2 SMNVEV (reference sequence). The CDR3 sequence: CASSSRGSGETQYF. The CDR3 DNA reads as TGTGCCAGCAGTTCCCGAGGGTCGGGCGAGACCCAGTACTTC.

This clonotype was observed once. J is TRBJ1-6 and V is TRBV6-5, with D unresolved. The germline CDR1 and CDR2 sequences are MNHEY and SVGAGI. V was shortened by 0 bases and J by 1 base, with 16 bases between the two germline ends. The CDR3 is made up of 19 amino acids. The CDR3 protein is CASSYSMGSESSYNSPLHF. CDR3 nucleotide sequence: TGTGCCAGCAGTTACTCCATGGGGTCTGAGTCGTCCTATAATTCACCCCTCCACTTT.

The chain employs TRBV19 and TRBJ1-5; 12 nucleotides match TRBD1. CDR3 length: 17 amino acids. The germline gives CDR1 LNHDA, CDR2 SQIVND (reference sequence). With V trimmed by 5 bases and J by 2 bases, 7 bases remained unmatched. The DNA for the CDR3 is TGTGCCAGTAGTCTGGGACAGGGGGCAGTGGGCAATCAGCCCCAGCATTTT. This codes for CASSLGQGAVGNQPQHF.

This clonotype has just one count. The J gene is TRBJ2-7, the V gene TRBV19; D gene uncertain. From germline, CDR1 is LNHDA and CDR2 SQIVND (reference sequence). Trimming took off 2 bases at V and 4 bases at J, with 9 bases between the two ends. The CDR3 consists of 13 residues. CDR3 sequence (DNA): TGTGCCAGTAGTATAACCACAGAATACGAGCAGTACTTC. Encoded protein: CASSITTEYEQYF.

V and J are TRBV5-1 and TRBJ2-1; a possible D gene is TRBD2 (6 bases). Germline V CDR1 and CDR2: SGHRS, YFSETQ. This CDR3 comprises 17 residues. Trimming took 2 bases from V and 3 from J, leaving 18 bases between them. DNA for the CDR3: TGCGCCAGCAGCTTACTTTCCGGCGGGACGGGCTACAATGAGCAGTTCTTC. It yields the protein CASSLLSGGTGYNEQFF. Drawing the rest from reference TRBV5-1 and TRBJ2-1, the complete variable domain is KAGVTQTPRYLIKTRGQQVTLSCSPISGHRSVSWYQQTPGQGLQFLFEYFSETQRNKGNFPGRFSGRQFSNSRSEMNVSTLELGDSALYLCASSLLSGGTGYNEQFFGPGTRLTVL.

The chain is built from TRBV4-1 and TRBJ2-5; D is uncertain. The CDR3 consists of 15 residues. Germline CDR1 reads MGHRA; CDR2 reads YSYEKL. The V end was cut by 1 base, the J end by 1 base, with 10 bases between. Here the CDR3 DNA reads TGCGCCAGCAGCCAAGTTTCGGGTCCCCAAGAGACCCAGTACTTC. Its translation is CASSQVSGPQETQYF.

This rearrangement joins TRBV9 to TRBJ2-3, with D unresolved. Trimming removed 1 base from V and 4 bases from J, with 4 bases in between. Germline lookup yields CDR1 SGDLS and CDR2 YYNGEE. CDR3 length equals 12 residues. The CDR3 DNA is TGTGCCAGCAGCGTATACTCAGATACGCAGTATTTT. The encoded protein is CASSVYSDTQYF.

This chain uses TRBV5-6 with TRBJ1-1; D ambiguous. This CDR3 comprises 13 residues. Germline assignment: CDR1 SGHDT and CDR2 YYEEEE. Trimming shortened V by 0 bases and J by 7 bases, and 10 bases separated the two germline ends. CDR3 in amino acids: CASSLGGNGEAFF. For the CDR3, the DNA is TGTGCCAGCAGCTTGGGTGGTAATGGTGAAGCTTTCTTT.